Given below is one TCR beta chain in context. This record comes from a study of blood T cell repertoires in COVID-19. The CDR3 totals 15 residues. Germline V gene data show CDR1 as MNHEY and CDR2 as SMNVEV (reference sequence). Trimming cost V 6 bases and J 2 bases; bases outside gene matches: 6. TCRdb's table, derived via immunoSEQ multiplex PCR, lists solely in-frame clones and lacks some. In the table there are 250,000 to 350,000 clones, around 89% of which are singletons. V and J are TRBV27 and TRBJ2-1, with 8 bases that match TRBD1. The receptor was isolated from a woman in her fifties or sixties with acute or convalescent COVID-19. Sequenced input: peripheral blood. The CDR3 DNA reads TGTGCCAGCAGCCGGACAGGGTGGACCTACAATGAGCAGTTCTTC. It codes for CASSRTGWTYNEQFF.